This TCR beta chain was profiled in a study of OX40 agonist ivuxolimab in advanced cancers. Study-level background: Dosing consisted of intravenous ivuxolimab at 0.01 to 10 mg/kg every 2 weeks. Prior checkpoint blockade (anti-PD-1, anti-PD-L1 or anti-CTLA-4) was permitted; 40% had it. Study-level findings and limits: Averaging showed that CD8+ T cells had more expanded clones than CD4+ did.

Baseline, cycle 4 day 1, and cycle 7 day 1 were the blood sampling points. The CDR3 totals 15 residues. Trimming cost V 3 bases and J 0 bases; bases outside gene matches: 5. CDR1 is MNHEY, CDR2 SMNVEV, per germline (reference sequence). Generated by immunoSEQ multiplex PCR, the TCRdb table keeps only in-frame clones and is missing some. The repertoire includes approximately 74,000 clones, about 89% of them detected once, and less than 6% sits in the top ten. Details on this clone: Antigen unknown.

The sample consisted of CD4+ or CD8+ T cells sorted from blood, taken in a trial of the OX40 agonist ivuxolimab. This chain connects TRBV27 to TRBJ2-7; 7 positions match TRBD2. This TCR was sampled from an adult with an advanced solid tumor such as melanoma, head and neck, liver or kidney cancer. The CDR3 reads CASSFTGTISYEQYF. The DNA for the CDR3 is TGTGCCAGCAGTTTCACCGGGACTATCTCCTACGAGCAGTACTTC.